Listed below are T cell receptor beta chains from one sample, sequenced in a study of T cells in Graves' hyperthyroidism and ophthalmopathy. TCRdb re-derived calls from the multiplex PCR reads in MiXCR, one entry per CDR3 protein. Altogether more than 500,000 distinct CDR3 sequences are present, around 42% being singletons, with the ten largest covering around 20%. The source material was peripheral blood or thyroid tissue (not recorded which). These receptors were obtained from an adult woman with Graves' disease, either hyperthyroidism or ophthalmopathy (not recorded which). Both conserved end residues are part of each CDR3. Fields, in order: D gene, clone size, V gene, J gene, CDR3 DNA, CDR3 protein. The D gene is left open where the match is weak. Expanded clones are given a class, and other clones once, few, many or no size at all.

TRBD1	NA	TRBV5-4	TRBJ1-2	TGTGCCAGCAGTATTGGGACAGGGGGGAACTATGGCTACACCTTC	CASSIGTGGNYGYTF
NA	NA	TRBV7-6	TRBJ1-4	TGTGCCAGCAGCTACCCTCAGCGGGATGAAAAACTGTTTTTT	CASSYPQRDEKLFF
NA	many	TRBV20-1	TRBJ1-4	TGCAGTGCGGCGAAGGGGGAAAAACTGTTTTTT	CSAAKGEKLFF
NA	many	TRBV6-2/TRBV6-3	TRBJ2-2	TGTGCCAGCAGTTATGTGGAAATCGGGGAGCTGTTTTTT	CASSYVEIGELFF
NA	few	TRBV20-1	TRBJ2-5	TGCAGTGCTATCAGGGTAGGGACCCAGTACTTC	CSAIRVGTQYF
TRBD2	many	TRBV10-2	TRBJ2-7	TGCGCCAGCAGTGTGAGAGTAGCGGGACTCGAGCAGTACTTC	CASSVRVAGLEQYF
TRBD1	NA	TRBV7-2	TRBJ1-4	TGTGCCAGCAGCCCCCAGACAGGGGAAAGCGAAAAACTGTTTTTT	CASSPQTGESEKLFF
NA	many	TRBV5-1	TRBJ2-7	TGCGCCAGCAGCTTGGGGGGGGTAGCGAAGGCCTACGAGCAGTACTTC	CASSLGGVAKAYEQYF
TRBD1	many	TRBV4-2	TRBJ2-6	TGTGCCAGCAGCCAAGCAACGACAGGGTACGGCTCTGGGGCCAACGTCCTGACTTTC	CASSQATTGYGSGANVLTF
NA	NA	TRBV18	TRBJ1-2	TGTGCCAGCTCACCCCTGACAAGTGGCTACACCTTC	CASSPLTSGYTF
NA	many	TRBV20-1	TRBJ1-2	TGCAGTGCCCCGCCGAAGTGGAATGGCTACACCTTC	CSAPPKWNGYTF
TRBD1	NA	TRBV9	TRBJ1-5	TGCGCCAGCAGCCAAGTCCAGGGGGGGGCCCGGGGTCAGCCCCAGCATTTT	CASSQVQGGARGQPQHF
NA	once	TRBV5-1	TRBJ2-2	TGCGCCAGCAGCTTGGGGATTCGGACAGCTAAGACCGGGGAGCTGTTTTTT	CASSLGIRTAKTGELFF
NA	many	TRBV12-3/TRBV12-4	TRBJ1-1	TGTGCCAGCATCAGTTACAATAGCGGGAACACTGAAGCTTTCTTT	CASISYNSGNTEAFF